A selection of T cell receptor beta chains follows, all from one sample in a study of blood T cell repertoires in COVID-19. Generated by immunoSEQ multiplex PCR, the TCRdb table keeps only in-frame clones and is missing some. The sample has some 250,000 clones; 84% are singletons. The sample comprised peripheral blood. All receptors come from a man between 45 and 60 years old with active or convalescent COVID-19. The CDR3 runs from the conserved cysteine through the conserved F or W. A D gene is named only where the DNA matches it firmly. Rows give clone size only sometimes, using once, few, many, or a class for an expanded clone.

V	D	J	size	DNA	CDR3
TRBV10-3	TRBD1	TRBJ1-1	few	TGTGCCATCAGTGCACTGGGACAGGGCACTGAAGCTTTCTTT	CAISALGQGTEAFF
TRBV11-2	TRBD1	TRBJ1-1	.	TGTGCCAGCAGCTTCGGGGACAGGGGTGCAGAAGCTTTCTTT	CASSFGDRGAEAFF
TRBV5-1	TRBD1	TRBJ1-4	.	TGCGCCAGCAGCTTGGGGGGACAGCAAAATGAAAAACTGTTTTTT	CASSLGGQQNEKLFF
TRBV3-1/TRBV3-2	.	TRBJ1-3	.	TGTGCCAGCAGCCAAGCTTTATCTGGAAACACCATATATTTT	CASSQALSGNTIYF
TRBV2	TRBD1	TRBJ1-5	.	TGTGCCAGCAGTCCCGGACAGGCCGGGAATCAGCCCCAGCATTTT	CASSPGQAGNQPQHF
TRBV20-1	TRBD2	TRBJ2-7	.	TGCAGCCCGGGGGGGGTCCCTGAGCAGTACTTC	CSPGGVPEQYF
TRBV30	.	TRBJ2-7	once	TGTGCCTGGAGCCCCGGACAGTCCTACGAGCAGTACTTC	CAWSPGQSYEQYF
TRBV2	.	TRBJ1-1	.	TGTGCCAAGGGACAACCGAACACTGAAGCTTTCTTT	CAKGQPNTEAFF
TRBV14	.	TRBJ2-5	few	TGTGCCAGCAGCCCGTTCATCGGGCAAGAGACCCAGTACTTC	CASSPFIGQETQYF
TRBV24-1	TRBD2	TRBJ2-5	.	TGTGCCCCAAGGGCGCGGCGGGGGAAAGAGACCCAGTACTTC	CAPRARRGKETQYF
TRBV5-3	.	TRBJ1-6	.	TGTGCCAGAAGCGAGCAGGGTTTGTGTAATTCACCCCTCCACTTT	CARSEQGLCNSPLHF
TRBV7-3	.	TRBJ2-1	once	TGTGCCAGCAGCCATAGACTGGGTAATGAGCAGTTCTTC	CASSHRLGNEQFF
TRBV7-2	.	TRBJ2-7	.	TGTGCCAGCAGCCATGCTAGCGTTCACGAGCAGTACTTC	CASSHASVHEQYF
TRBV7-9	.	TRBJ1-2	few	TGTGCCAGCAGCTTAGGGGAGGGTACCTATGGCTACACCTTC	CASSLGEGTYGYTF
TRBV3-1/TRBV3-2	.	TRBJ1-5	few	TGTGCCAGCAGCCAGGTCGGCGGCCCCCAGCATTTT	CASSQVGGPQHF
TRBV30	TRBD1	TRBJ1-3	.	TGTGCCTGGAGGGGGACAGGGGCAAGAAACACCATATATTTT	CAWRGTGARNTIYF
TRBV19	.	TRBJ1-5	.	TGTGCCAGTAGTCACAATTCCCCCAATCAGCCCCAGCATTTT	CASSHNSPNQPQHF